The rows below give T cell receptor beta chains drawn from one sample of a study of cytomegalovirus exposure and HLA in healthy donors. Using immunoSEQ multiplex PCR, the repertoire was profiled, and TCRdb retains in-frame clones only, with some absent. This sample's table reports approximately 190,000 clones. The specimen was PBMCs. All receptors derive from a boy under 18 in good health and CMV-seronegative. Both conserved end residues are part of each CDR3. The D gene is left open where the match is weak.

j_call v_call d_call cdr3_aa cdr3_nt
TRBJ1-5 TRBV19 - CASSMGGPQPQHF TGTGCCAGTAGTATGGGGGGGCCTCAGCCCCAGCATTTT
TRBJ2-3 TRBV7-8 TRBD1 CASSPRGGPTQYF TGTGCCAGCAGCCCTCGAGGGGGCCCTACGCAGTATTTT
TRBJ2-5 TRBV4-2 TRBD1 CASSQRPGQQETQYF TGTGCCAGCAGCCAACGCCCGGGACAGCAAGAGACCCAGTACTTC
TRBJ2-7 TRBV11-3 - CASSATGYEQYF TGTGCCAGCAGCGCTACAGGGTACGAGCAGTACTTC
TRBJ2-3 TRBV6-5 TRBD2 CASSYGVAGVTDTQYF TGTGCCAGCAGTTACGGGGTAGCGGGGGTAACAGATACGCAGTATTTT
TRBJ2-7 TRBV2 - CASSDPGTYEQYF TGTGCCAGCAGTGACCCAGGAACCTACGAGCAGTACTTC
TRBJ2-2 TRBV6-5 - CASSYGGSGELFF TGTGCCAGCAGTTACGGGGGGAGCGGGGAGCTGTTTTTT
TRBJ2-1 TRBV5-4 - CASSLGGHYNEQFF TGTGCCAGCAGCTTGGGGGGGCACTACAATGAGCAGTTCTTC
TRBJ1-1 TRBV30 - CAWIGKGDTEAFF TGTGCCTGGATAGGGAAGGGAGACACTGAAGCTTTCTTT
TRBJ1-1 TRBV13 - CASASGGRWDTEAFF TGTGCTAGCGCTTCGGGGGGCAGGTGGGACACTGAAGCTTTCTTT
TRBJ1-1 TRBV28 - CASRLDGGNTEAFF TGTGCCAGCAGACTAGACGGGGGGAACACTGAAGCTTTCTTT
TRBJ1-1 TRBV10-3 - CAISGAGLATEAFF TGTGCCATCAGTGGAGCAGGGTTAGCCACTGAAGCTTTCTTT
TRBJ1-2 TRBV7-9 - CASSLDRADGYTF TGTGCCAGCAGCTTAGACAGGGCCGATGGCTACACCTTC
TRBJ2-7 TRBV5-6 - CASSPQGQGQYF TGTGCCAGCAGCCCCCAGGGGCAGGGCCAGTACTTC
TRBJ2-1 TRBV4-1 - CASSWGLVTYNEQFF TGCGCCAGCAGCTGGGGGCTAGTGACCTACAATGAGCAGTTCTTC
TRBJ1-4 TRBV15 TRBD1 CATSRDRGGEKLFF TGTGCCACCAGCAGGGACAGGGGCGGCGAAAAACTGTTTTTT
TRBJ1-6 TRBV30 - CAWSTPGSGSYNSPLHF TGTGCCTGGAGTACCCCAGGGTCAGGCTCCTATAATTCACCCCTCCACTTT
TRBJ1-3 TRBV28 - CASSLTAGNTIYF TGTGCCAGCAGTTTAACAGCTGGAAACACCATATATTTT
TRBJ1-3 TRBV19 - CASHLGTGRLYTIYF TGTGCCAGCCACCTGGGAACGGGGAGGCTATACACCATATATTTT
TRBJ2-5 TRBV11-2 TRBD2 CASSLGIAGGETQYF TGTGCCAGCAGCTTAGGAATAGCGGGGGGGGAGACCCAGTACTTC